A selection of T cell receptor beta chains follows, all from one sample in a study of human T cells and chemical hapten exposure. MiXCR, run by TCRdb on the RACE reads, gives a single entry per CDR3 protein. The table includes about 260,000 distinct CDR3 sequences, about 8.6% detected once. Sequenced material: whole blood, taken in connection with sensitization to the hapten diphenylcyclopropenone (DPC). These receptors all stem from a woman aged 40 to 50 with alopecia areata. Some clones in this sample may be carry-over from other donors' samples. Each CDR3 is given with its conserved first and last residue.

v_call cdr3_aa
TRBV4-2 CASSQERGPLHF
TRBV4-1 CASSFLGGNEQFF
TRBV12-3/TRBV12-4 CASRPTGTGAYEQYF
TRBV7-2 CASSLAPGQGAQTEAFF
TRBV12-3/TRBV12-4 CASSSLLGGTLAGGDTQYF
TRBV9 CASSLTRQGTGELFF
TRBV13 CASSFGGLDSYEQYF
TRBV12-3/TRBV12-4 CASRTEGESDTQYF
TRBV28 CASSLQATGSGYTF
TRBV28 CASSPGPWGQYF
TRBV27 CASRKDNIHNSPLHF
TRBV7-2 CASSFLRSSSYEQYF
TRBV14 CASSQDPGLRTDTQYF
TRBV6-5 CASSPRRYTEAFF
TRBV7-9 CASSPGFVYTEAFF
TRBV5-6 CASSLYGPNPSNEQYF
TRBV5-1 CASSLLDLNTEAFF
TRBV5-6 CASDDGPALGNTEAFF
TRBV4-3 CASSPGLPPDTQYF
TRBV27 CASGTLSQGPFTDTQYF
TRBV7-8 CASSPGQGRSYGANVPTF
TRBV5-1 CASRPGQNTDTQYF
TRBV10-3 CAISDPFVAGQGSYEQYF
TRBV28 CASSSGQGREKLFF
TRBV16 CASRKDEDSAQPQHF
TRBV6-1 CASSLLSSRGGNEQYF
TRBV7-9 CASSLAPGGGETQYF
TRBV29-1 CSVSGTSGRGEQYF
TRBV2 CASSEFGRQLNQYF
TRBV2 CASSSGGGGEQFF
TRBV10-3 CASSSGRVENTGELFF
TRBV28 CASTLSGRAGTGELFF
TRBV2 CASVWQGAYNEQFF